This paragraph reports one TCR beta chain. Its antigen is as yet unknown. The study ran its PCR with 60 Vbeta and 13 Jbeta primers. Clones were read by immunoSEQ multiplex PCR, and TCRdb kept only the in-frame ones, dropping some. The sample has around 190,000 clones, roughly 78% seen once. Each donor was healthy, and each was a bone marrow donor. The CDR3 spans 14 residues. Trimming shortened V by 2 bases and J by 3 bases, and 10 bases separated the two germline ends. The germline V gene encodes CDR1 LNHDA and CDR2 SQIVND (reference sequence). The data belong to a study of cytomegalovirus exposure and HLA in healthy donors. On the study more broadly: Among approximately 400 genotyped donors, approximately 80% fell in the Caucasian-associated ancestry cluster. Whole-study results and caveats: Later, an analysis found that common viral pathogens appeared to be linked with several of the most significant clusters. Among TCR beta chains, those listed as cytomegalovirus-associated numbered about 160.

The sequenced sample was PBMCs. The genes are TRBV19 and TRBJ2-5, with D unclear. The sequence was obtained from a woman aged 25 to 39 in good health and CMV-seropositive. The CDR3 nucleotides are TGTGCCAGTAGTATATGGGCAGACAAAGAGACCCAGTACTTC. This gives the protein CASSIWADKETQYF.